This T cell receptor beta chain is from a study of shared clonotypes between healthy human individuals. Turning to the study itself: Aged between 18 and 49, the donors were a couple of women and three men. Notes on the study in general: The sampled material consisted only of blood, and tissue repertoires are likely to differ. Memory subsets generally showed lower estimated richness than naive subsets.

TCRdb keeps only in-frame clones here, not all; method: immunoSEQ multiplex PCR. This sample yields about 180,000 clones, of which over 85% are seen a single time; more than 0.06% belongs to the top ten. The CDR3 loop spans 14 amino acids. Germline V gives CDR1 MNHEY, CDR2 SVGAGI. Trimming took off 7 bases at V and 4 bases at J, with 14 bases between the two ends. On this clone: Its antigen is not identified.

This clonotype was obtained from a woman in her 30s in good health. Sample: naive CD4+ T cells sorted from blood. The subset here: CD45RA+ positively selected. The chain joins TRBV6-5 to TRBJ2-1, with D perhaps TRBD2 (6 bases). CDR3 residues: CASTRGTGYNEQFF. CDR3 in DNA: TGTGCCAGCACCCGCGGGACGGGGTACAATGAGCAGTTCTTC.